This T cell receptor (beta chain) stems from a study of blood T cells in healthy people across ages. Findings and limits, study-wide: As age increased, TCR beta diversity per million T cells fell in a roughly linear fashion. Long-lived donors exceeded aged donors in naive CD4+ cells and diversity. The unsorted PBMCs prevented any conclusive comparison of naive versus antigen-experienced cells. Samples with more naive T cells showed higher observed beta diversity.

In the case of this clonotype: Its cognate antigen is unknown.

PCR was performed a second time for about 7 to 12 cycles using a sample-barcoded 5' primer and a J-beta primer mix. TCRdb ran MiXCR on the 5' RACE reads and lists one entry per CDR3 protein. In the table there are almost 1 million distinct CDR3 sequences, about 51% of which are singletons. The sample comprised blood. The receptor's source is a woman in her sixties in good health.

The DNA for the CDR3 is TGCGCCAGCAGCCAAGATGAGGGGAGCTCCTACGAGCAGTACTTC. It specifies CASSQDEGSSYEQYF. V gene TRBV4-3 combines with J gene TRBJ2-7; tentatively, D is TRBD1 or TRBD2 (5 bases each). The ends were cut back, 0 bases at V and 0 bases at J, with 9 bases in the middle. Germline CDR1 LGHNA, CDR2 YSLEER. The CDR3 runs to 15 residues.